The following is a T cell receptor (beta chain) sequence with its context. Its antigen is as yet unknown. Germline assignment: CDR1 MGHRA and CDR2 YSYEKL. Trimming shortened V by 0 bases and J by 4 bases, and 21 bases separated the two germline ends. The CDR3 extends over 18 amino acids. Each CDR3 protein gets one entry after TCRdb re-called the RT-PCR reads with MiXCR. This table holds roughly 500,000 distinct CDR3 sequences, approximately 15% found once. The sample comes from a study of response to subunit inactivated influenza vaccine. Study-level findings and limits: The authors put forward the suggestion that each seasonal influenza vaccination may bring in only a limited number of new T cells.

The TCR comes from a man between 50 and 75 years old who received an inactivated influenza vaccine. This specimen was CD4+ T cells sorted from PBMCs, taken less than 30 months after vaccination. The chain has TRBV4-1 and TRBJ1-1; D remains ambiguous. This CDR3 reads CASSQEIWQPTLGTEAFF. The CDR3, as DNA: TGCGCCAGCAGCCAAGAAATTTGGCAGCCGACCTTGGGCACTGAAGCTTTCTTT.